One T cell receptor beta chain is described in this entry. Its target is unknown. These data come from a study of T cell responses to AZD1222 COVID-19 vaccine. The CDR3 sequence is 16 residues long. Germline V gene sequence: CDR1 MGHRA, CDR2 YSYEKL. V shed 1 base, J shed 5 bases, and the junction held 8 bases outside the gene matches. Study findings and constraints: Spike was spanned by vaccine-associated CD4 TCRs, with dominance at 160-218 and 743-854. The study sampled repertoires only after the peak T cell response.

TCRdb keeps only in-frame clones here, not all; method: immunoSEQ multiplex PCR. The repertoire holds around 150,000 clones, about 91% seen once, with 3% to 3.5% in the top ten. The sample in question was peripheral blood, obtained on day 0 of MenACWY control vaccination. This rearrangement joins TRBV4-1 to TRBJ1-5; TRBD1 agrees at 7 bases. The clonotype originates from an adult in good health. The CDR3 nucleotides read TGCGCCAGCAGCCAAGCGGGGCCAGGGGGGTATCAGCCCCAGCATTTT. It codes for CASSQAGPGGYQPQHF.